The T cell receptor (beta chain) under discussion was sequenced for a study of T cells in localized non-small cell lung cancer. Study observations and caveats: Clonality peaked in uninvolved adjacent lung rather than tumor.

Concerning this clone: The antigen remains unidentified.

TCRdb's copy holds only in-frame clones and misses some; the assay was immunoSEQ multiplex PCR. The sample has 55,000 to 65,000 clones, approximately 93% seen once; the top ten hold about 20%. J lost 0 bases, V lost 6 bases, and 6 bases had no gene match. Germline lookup yields CDR1 SGHVS and CDR2 FNYEAQ. This CDR3 region has 15 residues. The clonotype was recovered from a man between 40 and 70 years old with stage I lung adenocarcinoma. This sequence joins TRBV7-6 and TRBJ2-3; the match to TRBD2 covers 7 bases. The specimen comprised peripheral blood, sampled before any cancer treatment. The CDR3 protein is CASSFLAESTDTQYF. The DNA of the CDR3 is TGTGCCAGCAGTTTTCTAGCGGAAAGCACAGATACGCAGTATTTT.